What follows is one TCR beta chain and its context. The antigen remains unidentified. The data originate from a study of cytomegalovirus exposure and HLA in healthy donors. The study ran its PCR with 60 Vbeta and 13 Jbeta primers. Generated by immunoSEQ multiplex PCR, the TCRdb table keeps only in-frame clones and is missing some. The data hold some 190,000 clones, with more than 75% observed a single time. The V end lost 4 bases, the J end lost 0 bases, and 18 bases lay between the germline ends. Germline CDR1 and CDR2: SGHTS and YDEGEE. This CDR3 has 17 residues. General study points: The classifier was said to identify cytomegalovirus status with high specificity and sensitivity. In a later analysis, a missense DCLRE1C variant was linked to TCR beta V- and J-gene trimming. Immune exposure data for these donors was limited to CMV serostatus.

The chain uses TRBV5-8 and TRBJ2-3, with D possibly being TRBD2 (6 bases). This sequence was found in a woman aged 30 to 39 in good health and CMV-seropositive. Sequencing input: PBMCs. The DNA for the CDR3 is TGTGCCAGCAGCGTCGGGGTTGCTAGCGAGAGCACAGATACGCAGTATTTT. This sequence encodes CASSVGVASESTDTQYF.